Listed below are T cell receptor beta chains from one sample, sequenced in a study of beta chain features in type 1 diabetes. Only in-frame clones appear in the TCRdb table, and some are missing; sequencing was by immunoSEQ multiplex PCR. The repertoire has 860,000 or so clones, roughly 17% of them found once; the top ten carry about 0.02%. The specimen sequenced was naive CD4+ T cells from blood. The receptor source for this set is a young woman in good health. The CDR3 runs from the conserved cysteine through the conserved F or W. Each record gives: J gene, clone size, V gene, D gene, CDR3 DNA, CDR3 protein. The D gene is left open where the match is weak. Size tells how often a clone was seen (once, few, many) or the class of an expanded clone, and some rows leave it out.

J: TRBJ2-1
size: -
V: TRBV5-4
D: -
DNA: TGTGCCAGCAGCTTGGGAGGGTTGTACAGGGTCCACAATGAGCAGTTCTTC
CDR3: CASSLGGLYRVHNEQFF

J: TRBJ2-7
size: few
V: TRBV7-2
D: TRBD2
DNA: TGTGCCAGCAGCTTAGCGCCGACTAGCGGTTCCTACGAGCAGTACTTC
CDR3: CASSLAPTSGSYEQYF

J: TRBJ2-1
size: -
V: TRBV18
D: TRBD2
DNA: TGTGCCAGCTCACCACAGCTCGGGACTAGCGGAGACAATGAGCAGTTCTTC
CDR3: CASSPQLGTSGDNEQFF

J: TRBJ2-4
size: -
V: TRBV7-9
D: TRBD1
DNA: TGTGCCAGCACCCGGGACAGTAAAAACATTCAGTACTTC
CDR3: CASTRDSKNIQYF

J: TRBJ1-1
size: few
V: TRBV29-1
D: -
DNA: TGCAGCGTTGGACAGAACACTGAAGCTTTCTTT
CDR3: CSVGQNTEAFF

J: TRBJ1-3
size: few
V: TRBV29-1
D: -
DNA: TGCAGCGCTCGACAGTCTGGAAACACCATATATTTT
CDR3: CSARQSGNTIYF

J: TRBJ2-1
size: few
V: TRBV7-3
D: -
DNA: TGTGCCAGCAGCGTTAAGGACGGGAACTACAATGAGCAGTTCTTC
CDR3: CASSVKDGNYNEQFF

J: TRBJ1-5
size: few
V: TRBV5-1
D: -
DNA: TGCGCCAGCAGACAGTCTAGCAATCAGCCCCAGCATTTT
CDR3: CASRQSSNQPQHF

J: TRBJ2-1
size: -
V: TRBV7-9
D: TRBD2
DNA: TGTGCCAGCAGCCCTAGCTTAGGGACTAGCGGACTATACAATGAGCAGTTCTTC
CDR3: CASSPSLGTSGLYNEQFF

J: TRBJ2-2
size: -
V: TRBV6-5
D: -
DNA: TGTGCCAGCACGGGAGATGCTGGGGCCACCGGGGAGCTGTTTTTT
CDR3: CASTGDAGATGELFF

J: TRBJ2-7
size: few
V: TRBV27
D: -
DNA: TGTGCCAGCAGTTCCTCCTTCTCCTACGAGCAGTACTTC
CDR3: CASSSSFSYEQYF

J: TRBJ2-1
size: -
V: TRBV5-4
D: TRBD2
DNA: TGTGCCAGCAGCGTTACGGGAGGGCCGAGTAGGGATGAGCAGTTCTTC
CDR3: CASSVTGGPSRDEQFF

J: TRBJ1-4
size: few
V: TRBV4-3
D: -
DNA: TGCGCCAGCTCTTTTATCTATGCAACTAATGAAAAACTGTTTTTT
CDR3: CASSFIYATNEKLFF

J: TRBJ1-1
size: -
V: TRBV28
D: -
DNA: TGTGCCAGCAGGCCGGCGGACAGAGTGAACACTGAAGCTTTCTTT
CDR3: CASRPADRVNTEAFF

J: TRBJ2-6
size: few
V: TRBV5-1
D: -
DNA: TGCGCCAGCAGCTTGTCTGTCTCTGGGGCCAACGTCCTGACTTTC
CDR3: CASSLSVSGANVLTF

J: TRBJ1-4
size: -
V: TRBV11-2
D: -
DNA: TGTGCCAGCAGCTTTAGGGGAGCAGCTAATGAAAAACTGTTTTTT
CDR3: CASSFRGAANEKLFF

J: TRBJ1-1
size: few
V: TRBV27
D: -
DNA: TGTGCCAGCAGTTTATACCCAGCCAACACTGAAGCTTTCTTT
CDR3: CASSLYPANTEAFF

J: TRBJ1-2
size: few
V: TRBV18
D: -
DNA: TGTGCCAGCTCACCACCTAGCCTTACAAGATCCGGCTACACCTTC
CDR3: CASSPPSLTRSGYTF

J: TRBJ2-1
size: few
V: TRBV18
D: -
DNA: TGTGCCAGCTCACCACCAGCGGGCCTAGAGCAGTTCTTC
CDR3: CASSPPAGLEQFF

J: TRBJ2-1
size: -
V: TRBV7-2
D: -
DNA: TGTGCCAGCAGCTTAATCGCGGCGCAGGTGCAGTTCTTC
CDR3: CASSLIAAQVQFF

J: TRBJ2-5
size: few
V: TRBV4-3
D: -
DNA: TGCGCCAGCAGCCATCAAGAGACCCAGTACTTC
CDR3: CASSHQETQYF

J: TRBJ2-3
size: few
V: TRBV5-1
D: -
DNA: TGCGCCAGCAGCTTTTGGGGACAAAGCACAGATACGCAGTATTTT
CDR3: CASSFWGQSTDTQYF

J: TRBJ1-2
size: few
V: TRBV7-2
D: TRBD1
DNA: TGTGCCAGCAGCGCAATTTCCGGGACAGGGAACTATGGCTACACCTTC
CDR3: CASSAISGTGNYGYTF

J: TRBJ1-2
size: -
V: TRBV5-6
D: -
DNA: TGTGCCAGCAGCTGGCTGGGGGACGGCTACACCTTC
CDR3: CASSWLGDGYTF

J: TRBJ2-5
size: few
V: TRBV11-2
D: -
DNA: TGTGCCAGCAGACTAGGGACTGGTGGGCTGGAGACCCAGTACTTC
CDR3: CASRLGTGGLETQYF

J: TRBJ2-7
size: -
V: TRBV4-2
D: -
DNA: TGTGCCAGCAGCAACCGGGACCCACCCTCCTACGAGCAGTACTTC
CDR3: CASSNRDPPSYEQYF

J: TRBJ2-6
size: few
V: TRBV9
D: -
DNA: TGTGCCAGCAGCGTAGCGGGCAGTCCTGGGGCCAACGTCCTGACTTTC
CDR3: CASSVAGSPGANVLTF

J: TRBJ1-5
size: few
V: TRBV4-3
D: -
DNA: TGCGCCAGCAGCCAAGATGGCAGACTCTGGCAGCCCCAGCATTTT
CDR3: CASSQDGRLWQPQHF

J: TRBJ2-5
size: -
V: TRBV7-9
D: -
DNA: TGTGCCAGCAGCTTGTTTGGCGTACAAGAGACCCAGTACTTC
CDR3: CASSLFGVQETQYF

J: TRBJ2-7
size: few
V: TRBV29-1
D: -
DNA: TGCAGCGTTGTAAAGGGACTCGGCTACGAGCAGTACTTC
CDR3: CSVVKGLGYEQYF

J: TRBJ2-4
size: few
V: TRBV29-1
D: -
DNA: TGCAGCGTTCAGACTCAAGCCAAAAACATTCAGTACTTC
CDR3: CSVQTQAKNIQYF

J: TRBJ1-5
size: -
V: TRBV4-2
D: -
DNA: TGTGCCAGCAGCCAAGATCTTGATGGTCAGCCCCAGCATTTT
CDR3: CASSQDLDGQPQHF

J: TRBJ2-1
size: few
V: TRBV15
D: -
DNA: TGTGCCACCAGCAGAGATCGGGGGTGGAGGGCAAATGAGCAGTTCTTC
CDR3: CATSRDRGWRANEQFF

J: TRBJ2-1
size: -
V: TRBV29-1
D: -
DNA: TGCAGCGTTGAAGATCCAAAGGGTTACTACAATGAGCAGTTCTTC
CDR3: CSVEDPKGYYNEQFF

J: TRBJ2-7
size: -
V: TRBV5-1
D: -
DNA: TGCGCCAGCAGCTTGGTAGGAGGGCGGACCTACGAGCAGTACTTC
CDR3: CASSLVGGRTYEQYF